This T cell receptor beta chain came from a study of cytomegalovirus exposure and HLA in healthy donors. General study points: Rare TCR sequences dominated, though some public TCRs recurred in many donors.

Concerning this clone: No antigen is known for it.

While unrecorded immune exposures were likely, the donors were nominally healthy when sampled. The PCR contained 60 Vbeta and 13 Jbeta primers. Produced via immunoSEQ multiplex PCR; TCRdb's table is partial and in-frame only. The sample consists of 55,000 to 65,000 clones, roughly nine tenths of them appearing once. The sequenced sample was PBMCs. The sequence was collected from a man aged 25 to 45 in good health and CMV-seropositive.

The CDR3 region has the DNA TGTGCCAGCAGCTTAGCGGGAGGGCCGAATTATGAGCAGTTCTTC. Its translation is CASSLAGGPNYEQFF. The chain combines TRBV11-2 with TRBJ2-1; 8 nucleotides agree with TRBD2. Trimming removed 1 base from V and 8 bases from J; junction bases left unmatched: 7. The CDR3 extends over 15 amino acids. CDR1 and CDR2 from the germline V gene are SGHAT and FQNNGV.